This passage covers 28 T cell receptor beta chains from one sample sequenced in a study of blood T cell repertoires in COVID-19. This table comes from immunoSEQ multiplex PCR, and its TCRdb copy is limited to in-frame clones, with some not included. The data contain approximately 130,000 clones, roughly 80% of them singletons. Input material: PBMCs or T cells enriched from blood (not recorded which). The receptor source for this set is a man between 25 and 39 years old who had recovered from COVID-19.

The chain is built from TRBV6-1 and TRBJ2-1; the match to TRBD1 covers 7 bases. Germline V gives CDR1 MNHNS, CDR2 SASEGT. This CDR3 is 15 amino acids long. V shed 1 base, J shed 2 bases, and the junction held 2 bases outside the gene matches. CDR3 nucleotide sequence: TGTGCCAGCAGTGAAGAGACAGGGACCTACAATGAGCAGTTCTTC. It is translated as CASSEETGTYNEQFF.

The J gene is TRBJ2-7, the V gene TRBV24-1; a possible D gene is TRBD2 (5 bases). This CDR3 spans 15 amino acids. V was pared by 9 bases and J by 2 bases, with 19 bases between. The V gene's germline CDR1 is KGHDR and CDR2 SFDVKD. The CDR3 loop is CATGRSAGKTYEQYF. The CDR3 coding sequence is TGTGCCACCGGGAGATCGGCTGGGAAGACCTACGAGCAGTACTTC.

This chain links TRBV2 with TRBJ2-7; 9 bases are shared with TRBD1. The CDR3 covers 13 residues. Germline-derived CDR1 and CDR2 are SNHLY and FYNNEI. With V trimmed by 9 bases and J by 2 bases, 5 bases remained unmatched. The CDR3 region has the DNA TGTGCCAGTGGGGGGACAGGGACCTACGAGCAGTACTTC. Protein: CASGGTGTYEQYF.

This clone has only a few counts. The rearrangement uses TRBV7-9 and TRBJ1-3; possibly TRBD1 for D (5 bases). Germline CDR1 SEHNR, CDR2 FQNEAQ (reference sequence). The V gene lost 0 bases and the J gene lost 4 bases, with 10 bases spanning the gap. The CDR3 contains 15 residues. The CDR3: CASSLARQGGNTIYF. DNA of the CDR3: TGTGCCAGCAGCTTAGCTAGGCAGGGAGGAAACACCATATATTTT.

The chain joins TRBV5-1 to TRBJ2-7; 8 bases are shared with TRBD1. Germline loops: CDR1 SGHRS, CDR2 YFSETQ. Trimming at V came to 0 bases and at J to 4 bases, leaving 3 bases not matched to a gene. The CDR3 length is 14 residues. In DNA form, the CDR3 reads TGCGCCAGCAGCTTGGAAGGACAGGGATACGAGCAGTACTTC. Translated, it gives CASSLEGQGYEQYF.

V gene TRBV18 combines with J gene TRBJ2-1, with a weak D call TRBD2 (5 bases). The germline V gene has CDR1 KGHSH and CDR2 LQKENI. The CDR3 totals 16 residues. Deletions cut 3 bases from V and 9 bases from J, with 21 bases between. The CDR3 spells CASSPTRDAAVGEQFF. In DNA form, the CDR3 reads TGTGCCAGCTCACCTACCAGAGATGCAGCGGTGGGTGAGCAGTTCTTC.

V gene TRBV23-1 combines with J gene TRBJ1-1, with TRBD1 as a possible D gene (5 bases). TRBV23-1 is designated an ORF whose function remains uncertain. V lost 2 bases and J lost 5, with 12 bases in between. This CDR3 contains 14 residues. The CDR3, as DNA: TGCGCCAGCAGTCAACCCGCAGGGAAGACTGAAGCTTTCTTT. It translates to CASSQPAGKTEAFF.

CDR3 DNA sequence: TGTGCCAGCAGTCTATCGGGGGAAACTGAAGCTTTCTTT. Translating it yields CASSLSGETEAFF. This chain uses TRBV25-1 with TRBJ1-1; tentative D call: TRBD1 (5 bases). Germline V gene data show CDR1 as MGHDK and CDR2 as SYGVNS. This CDR3 is 13 amino acids long. The germline V and J ends were trimmed by 5 bases and 5 bases, with 12 bases remaining between them.

The rearrangement uses TRBV19 and TRBJ2-5, with 8 bases identical to TRBD1. This CDR3 has 13 amino acids. Looked up from germline, CDR1 is LNHDA and CDR2 is SQIVND (reference sequence). The V segment lost 3 bases and the J segment 5 bases; nucleotides outside the gene matches: 2. The CDR3 sequence is CASSMRDRETQYF. In DNA form, the CDR3 reads TGTGCCAGTAGTATGAGGGACAGGGAGACCCAGTACTTC.

This clone was recorded once. Sequence at one end of the junction differs from germline and may be a read error. The J gene is TRBJ1-1, the V gene TRBV11-2; possible D gene TRBD1, 5 bases. The CDR3 runs 14 residues. CDR1 is SGHAT, CDR2 FQNNGV, per germline. Here the CDR3 DNA reads TGTGCCGGCAGCCCCGAGCTGGGGCACACTGAAGCTTTCTTT. Encoded protein: CAGSPELGHTEAFF.

This CDR3 reads CASTTGGYDYQETQYF. The CDR3, as DNA: TGTGCCAGCACAACGGGCGGTTACGACTATCAAGAGACCCAGTACTTC. The V gene is TRBV5-4, the J gene TRBJ2-5; TRBD2 might be the D (5 bases). Germline CDR1 and CDR2: SGHNT and YYREEE (reference sequence). This CDR3 spans 16 amino acids. The V gene lost 6 bases and the J gene lost 2 bases, with 20 bases spanning the gap.

The chain is built from TRBV5-1 and TRBJ2-2; 7 bases match TRBD1. Germline V lookup: CDR1 SGHRS, CDR2 YFSETQ. The CDR3 contains 16 residues. Unmatched junction bases numbered 8, after V lost 0 bases and J lost 6 bases. This CDR3 is CASSLDRGIGSGELFF. The CDR3 DNA is TGCGCCAGCAGCTTGGACAGGGGTATTGGGTCCGGGGAGCTGTTTTTT.

The CDR3 DNA reads as TGTGCCAGCAGTTACGTTCCAGGGGACTACGAGCAGTACTTC. This encodes CASSYVPGDYEQYF. This rearrangement joins TRBV6-2 or TRBV6-3 to TRBJ2-7; possible D gene TRBD1, 6 bases. Germline lookup yields CDR1 MNHEY and CDR2 SVGEGT. V was clipped by 2 bases and J by 3 bases, with 11 bases between them. The CDR3 runs 14 residues.

This chain uses TRBV6-1 with TRBJ2-2, with D hard to call. The CDR3 extends over 15 amino acids. The V gene lost 1 base and the J gene lost 6 bases, with 12 bases spanning the gap. Germline assignment: CDR1 MNHNS and CDR2 SASEGT. In nucleotides, the CDR3 is TGTGCCAGCAGTGAAGTGGTCCTAGTCCCCGGGGAGCTGTTTTTT. Its translation is CASSEVVLVPGELFF.

V is TRBV5-1 and J is TRBJ2-2; TRBD1 might be the D (6 bases). Between the trimmed V and J ends, which lost 4 bases and 0 bases, there was a span of 16 bases. Germline CDR1 SGHRS, CDR2 YFSETQ. The CDR3 is 17 residues long. The CDR3 coding sequence is TGCGCCAGCAGCCCAGGACAGCGGTTCGCGAACACCGGGGAGCTGTTTTTT. Its protein is CASSPGQRFANTGELFF.

This chain joins TRBV19 and TRBJ1-5, with D maybe TRBD1 (5 bases). In germline, CDR1 is LNHDA, CDR2 SQIVND (reference sequence). Trimming removed 7 bases from V and 4 bases from J, with 14 bases in between. This CDR3 region has 14 residues. CDR3 in amino acids: CASTSGKGNQPQHF. CDR3 in DNA: TGTGCCAGTACTTCTGGAAAGGGGAATCAGCCCCAGCATTTT.

The chain couples TRBV29-1 to TRBJ1-5, with 8 bases lining up with TRBD1. Germline trimming cut 7 bases from V and 2 bases from J; bases unmatched to any gene: 10. Germline V gene lookup returns CDR1 SQVTM and CDR2 ANQGSEA. The CDR3 totals 15 residues. CDR3 in DNA: TGCAGCGCTACAACAGGGGGTACGGGCAATCAGCCCCAGCATTTT. This codes for CSATTGGTGNQPQHF.

The V call is TRBV2, the J call TRBJ2-7; a possible D gene is TRBD1 (5 bases). V was trimmed by 10 bases and J by 0 bases, leaving 16 bases between them. This CDR3 has 14 amino acids. Per the germline V gene, CDR1 is SNHLY and CDR2 is FYNNEI. The CDR3 sequence is CATVKQASSYEQYV. The CDR3 DNA is TGTGCCACCGTAAAACAGGCTTCCTCCTACGAGCAGTACGTC.

V and J are TRBV9 and TRBJ2-7; tentative D call: TRBD1 (6 bases). Germline assignment: CDR1 SGDLS and CDR2 YYNGEE. The length of the CDR3 is 16 residues. V lost 0 bases to trimming and J lost 0 bases, with 13 bases between them. CDR3 protein: CASSVGVDRTSYEQYF. CDR3 DNA sequence: TGTGCCAGCAGCGTAGGTGTGGACAGAACCTCCTACGAGCAGTACTTC. Full variable domain (outside the CDR3, taken from reference TRBV9 and TRBJ2-7): DSGVTQTPKHLITATGQRVTLRCSPRSGDLSVYWYQQSLDQGLQFLIQYYNGEERAKGNILERFSAQQFPDLHSELNLSSLELGDSALYFCASSVGVDRTSYEQYFGPGTRLTVT.

The chain joins TRBV14 to TRBJ2-7; perhaps TRBD2 as D (5 bases). The germline CDR1 and CDR2 sequences are SGHDN and FVKESK. Trimming removed 4 bases at V and 6 bases at J, with 19 bases between. The CDR3 spans 15 residues. CDR3 protein: CASSPEVPSWREQYF. DNA for the CDR3: TGTGCCAGCAGCCCCGAAGTTCCTAGCTGGCGCGAGCAGTACTTC. The whole variable domain, remainder taken from reference TRBV14 and TRBJ2-7, is EAGVTQFPSHSVIEKGQTVTLRCDPISGHDNLYWYRRVMGKEIKFLLHFVKESKQDESGMPNNRFLAERTGGTYSTLKVQPAELEDSGVYFCASSPEVPSWREQYFGPGTRLTVT.

This clone has a handful of counts. The chain combines TRBV19 with TRBJ1-5; D perhaps matches TRBD1 (6 bases). Germline CDR1 reads LNHDA; CDR2 reads SQIVND (reference sequence). The CDR3 runs to 15 residues. Trimming cost V 3 bases and J 0 bases, with 9 bases left between them. The CDR3 loop is CASSIGQYSNQPQHF. CDR3 sequence (DNA): TGTGCCAGTAGTATTGGACAGTATAGCAATCAGCCCCAGCATTTT.

The chain couples TRBV4-1 to TRBJ2-1, with 10 bases identical to TRBD2. Trimming removed 1 base from V and 2 bases from J; junction bases left unmatched: 2. From germline, CDR1 is MGHRA and CDR2 YSYEKL. The CDR3 loop spans 16 amino acids. The CDR3, as DNA: TGCGCCAGCAGCCAAGGGGGACTAGCGCCCTACAATGAGCAGTTCTTC. Protein sequence: CASSQGGLAPYNEQFF.

The chain carries TRBV21-1 and TRBJ1-3. TRBV21-1 is a listed pseudogene. This CDR3 comprises 16 residues. The DNA of the CDR3 is TGTGCCAGCAGCAAAGCGCGGCGGAGCTCTGGAAACACCATATATTTT. Encoded protein: CASSKARRSSGNTIYF.

The chain joins TRBV5-4 to TRBJ1-6; TRBD1 matches 7 bases. V lost 4 bases to trimming and J lost 4 bases; unmatched junction nucleotides: 5. The germline V gene has CDR1 SGHNT and CDR2 YYREEE (reference sequence). CDR3 length: 15 residues. CDR3: CASSQRDSYNSPLHF. CDR3 in DNA: TGTGCCAGCAGCCAGAGGGACAGTTATAATTCACCCCTCCACTTT.

In nucleotides, the CDR3 is TGTGCCAGCAGTGATCCCAGGGGTGCCAAAAACATTCAGTACTTC. As protein: CASSDPRGAKNIQYF. This chain joins TRBV11-1 and TRBJ2-4; D possibly corresponds to TRBD1 (6 bases). Germline CDR1 SGHAT, CDR2 FQDESV (reference sequence). Trimming stripped 6 bases from V and 1 base from J, with 13 bases between. The CDR3 sequence is 15 residues long.

The sample holds many counts of this clone. Here the CDR3 DNA reads TGTGCCAGCAACCTCGGACTAGCGGCCTACGAGCAGTACTTC. This gives the protein CASNLGLAAYEQYF. The chain links TRBV2 to TRBJ2-7, with TRBD2 matching 10 bases. CDR3 length: 14 amino acids. The germline V gene has CDR1 SNHLY and CDR2 FYNNEI. With V trimmed by 7 bases and J by 2 bases, 5 bases remained unmatched.

This rearrangement joins TRBV15 to TRBJ2-3, with D possibly matching TRBD1 (6 bases). This CDR3 has 16 amino acids. In germline, CDR1 is LNHNV, CDR2 YYDKDF (reference sequence). Trimming removed 0 bases at V and 0 bases at J, with 10 bases between. The CDR3 region is CATSRDNRVSTDTQYF. In nucleotides, the CDR3 is TGTGCCACCAGCAGAGATAACAGGGTCAGCACAGATACGCAGTATTTT.

V usage is TRBV10-3 and J usage is TRBJ2-1; maybe TRBD2 (6 bases). Trimming left V 1 base short and J 8 bases short, with 15 bases between. The CDR3 is made up of 15 amino acids. Per the germline V gene, CDR1 is ENHRY and CDR2 is SYGVKD. The CDR3 sequence: CAISELRLELDEQFF. The DNA for the CDR3 is TGTGCCATCAGTGAGTTGAGACTAGAATTGGATGAGCAGTTCTTC.